These 3 T cell receptor beta chains were all obtained from the same sample, sequenced in a study of blood T cell repertoires in COVID-19. TCRdb's table, derived via immunoSEQ multiplex PCR, lists solely in-frame clones and lacks some. The sample carries about 58,000 clones, more than 80% recorded once. What was sequenced was peripheral blood. The receptors were sampled from a man between 60 and 75 years old with COVID-19, enrolled during active disease.

A word on this clone: At the DNA level, this CDR3 is encoded by other sequences in the same sample as well. The CDR3 DNA is TGCAGTGCTAGTGGTCCAGGGTCAGTCAGTCAGCCCCAGCATTTT. Encoded protein: CSASGPGSVSQPQHF. V gene TRBV20-1 combines with J gene TRBJ1-5; possibly TRBD1 for D (5 bases). CDR1 is DFQATT and CDR2 is SNEGSKA in the germline V gene (reference sequence). The CDR3 consists of 15 residues. Deletions cut 3 bases from V and 6 bases from J, with 18 bases between.

This clone has more than one count but fewer than ten. CDR3 DNA sequence: TGTGCCAGCAATTGGGGGGGGTCCACCTACGAGCAGTACTTC. Residues: CASNWGGSTYEQYF. The rearrangement uses TRBV7-2 and TRBJ2-7; TRBD2 matches at 7 bases. Germline V gene lookup returns CDR1 SGHTA and CDR2 FQGNSA. With 7 bases clipped from V and 2 bases from J, the junction kept 8 bases outside the gene matches. This CDR3 comprises 14 residues.

This clone appeared a single time. The chain recombines TRBV11-2 with TRBJ1-6, with a possible D match to TRBD1 (5 bases). V shed 1 base and J shed 8 bases, with 6 bases lying between them. The CDR3 spans 13 residues. The germline V gene has CDR1 SGHAT and CDR2 FQNNGV. The CDR3 reads CASSLVGDSPLHF. CDR3 sequence (DNA): TGTGCCAGCAGCTTAGTAGGGGATTCACCCCTCCACTTT.